This T cell receptor beta chain emerged from a study of shared clonotypes between healthy human individuals. Germline CDR1 and CDR2: SGDLS and YYNGEE. The V end was cut by 3 bases, the J end by 2 bases, with 8 bases between. This CDR3 spans 13 amino acids. Here immunoSEQ multiplex PCR was the method, and the copy in TCRdb shows in-frame clones only, minus some. This table holds fewer than 600,000 clones, around three quarters found once. Sequencing input: PBMCs. This receptor was obtained from a woman in her 40s in good health. Some clones in this sample may be carry-over from other donors' samples. This sequence joins TRBV9 and TRBJ1-2, with D possibly being TRBD1 (5 bases). CDR3: CASSATENYGYTF. The DNA for the CDR3 is TGTGCCAGCAGCGCGACAGAGAACTATGGCTACACCTTC.